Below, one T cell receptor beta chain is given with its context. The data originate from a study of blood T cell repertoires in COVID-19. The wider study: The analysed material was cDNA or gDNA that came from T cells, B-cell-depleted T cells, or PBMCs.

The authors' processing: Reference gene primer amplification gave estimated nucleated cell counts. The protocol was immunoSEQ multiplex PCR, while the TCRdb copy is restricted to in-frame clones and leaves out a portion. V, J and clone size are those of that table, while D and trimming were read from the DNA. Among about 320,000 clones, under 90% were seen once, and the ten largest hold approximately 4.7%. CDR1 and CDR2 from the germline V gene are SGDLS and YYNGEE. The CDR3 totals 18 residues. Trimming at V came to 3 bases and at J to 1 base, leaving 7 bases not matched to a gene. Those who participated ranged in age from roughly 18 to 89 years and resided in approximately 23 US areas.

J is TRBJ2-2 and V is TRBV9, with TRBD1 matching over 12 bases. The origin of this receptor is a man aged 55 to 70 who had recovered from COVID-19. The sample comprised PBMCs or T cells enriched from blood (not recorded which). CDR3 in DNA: TGTGCCAGCAGCGCCCGCCGGGACAGGGGGCTGAACACCGGGGAGCTGTTTTTT. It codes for CASSARRDRGLNTGELFF. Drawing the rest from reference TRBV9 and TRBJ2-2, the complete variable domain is DSGVTQTPKHLITATGQRVTLRCSPRSGDLSVYWYQQSLDQGLQFLIQYYNGEERAKGNILERFSAQQFPDLHSELNLSSLELGDSALYFCASSARRDRGLNTGELFFGEGSRLTVL.